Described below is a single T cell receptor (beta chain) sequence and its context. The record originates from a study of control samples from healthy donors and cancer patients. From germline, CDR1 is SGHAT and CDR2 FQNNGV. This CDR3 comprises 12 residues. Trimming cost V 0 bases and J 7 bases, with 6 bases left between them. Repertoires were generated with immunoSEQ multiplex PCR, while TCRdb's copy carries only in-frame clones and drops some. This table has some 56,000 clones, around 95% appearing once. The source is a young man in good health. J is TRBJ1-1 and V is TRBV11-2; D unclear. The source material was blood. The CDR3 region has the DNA TGTGCCAGCAGCTTAGAAGGCAGTGAAGCTTTCTTT. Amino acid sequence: CASSLEGSEAFF.